Given below is one TCR beta chain in context. This CDR3 has 19 amino acids. CDR1 is KGHDR and CDR2 is SFDVKD in the germline V gene. The J segment lost 3 bases and the V segment lost 4 bases, leaving 9 bases of the junction unmatched. Sequencing was performed with immunoSEQ multiplex PCR; in TCRdb, only in-frame clones are kept and a portion is missing. The sample holds about 140,000 clones, more than 90% seen once. These data come from a study of control samples from healthy donors and cancer patients. The sample consisted of blood. The chain uses TRBV24-1 and TRBJ2-2; 14 nucleotides match TRBD2. This sequence was found in a man younger than 40 in good health. As DNA, the CDR3 is TGTGCCACCAGTGACCCAGGACTAGCGGGGGGACTGGACACCGGGGAGCTGTTTTTT. It translates to CATSDPGLAGGLDTGELFF.